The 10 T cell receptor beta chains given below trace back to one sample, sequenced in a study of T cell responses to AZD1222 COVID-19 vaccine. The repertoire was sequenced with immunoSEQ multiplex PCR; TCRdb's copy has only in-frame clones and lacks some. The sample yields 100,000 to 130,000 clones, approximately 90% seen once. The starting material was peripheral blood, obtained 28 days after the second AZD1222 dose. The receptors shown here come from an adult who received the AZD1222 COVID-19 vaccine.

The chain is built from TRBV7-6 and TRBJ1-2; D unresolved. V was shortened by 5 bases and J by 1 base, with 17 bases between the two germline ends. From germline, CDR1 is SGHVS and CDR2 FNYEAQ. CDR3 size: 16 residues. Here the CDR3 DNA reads TGTGCCAGCAGCCCTAGGTCGGCTGGCGATAACTATGGCTACACCTTC. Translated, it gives CASSPRSAGDNYGYTF.

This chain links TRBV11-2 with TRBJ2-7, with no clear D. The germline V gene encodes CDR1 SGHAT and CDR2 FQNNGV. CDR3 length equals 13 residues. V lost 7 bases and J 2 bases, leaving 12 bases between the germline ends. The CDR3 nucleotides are TGTGCCAGCACCGAAGACGTAGCCTACGAGCAGTACTTC. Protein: CASTEDVAYEQYF. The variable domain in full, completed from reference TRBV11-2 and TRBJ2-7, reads EAGVAQSPRYKIIEKRQSVAFWCNPISGHATLYWYQQILGQGPKLLIQFQNNGVVDDSQLPKDRFSAERLKGVDSTLKIQPAKLEDSAVYLCASTEDVAYEQYFGPGTRLTVT.

This chain's CDR3 is CASSQPGTGAYEQYF. The DNA for the CDR3 is TGTGCCAGCAGTCAACCCGGGACAGGGGCCTACGAGCAGTACTTC. This chain links TRBV28 with TRBJ2-7; 10 nucleotides agree with TRBD1. V gave up 5 bases and J gave up 2 bases; unmatched junction bases: 6. This CDR3 is built from 15 residues. Germline-derived CDR1 and CDR2 are MDHEN and SYDVKM.

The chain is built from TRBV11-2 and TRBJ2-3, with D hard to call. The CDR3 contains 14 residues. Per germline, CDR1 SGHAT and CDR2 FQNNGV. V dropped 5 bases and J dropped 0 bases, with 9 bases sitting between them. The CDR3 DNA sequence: TGTGCCAGCAGCCAGACAACAAGCACAGATACGCAGTATTTT. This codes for CASSQTTSTDTQYF.

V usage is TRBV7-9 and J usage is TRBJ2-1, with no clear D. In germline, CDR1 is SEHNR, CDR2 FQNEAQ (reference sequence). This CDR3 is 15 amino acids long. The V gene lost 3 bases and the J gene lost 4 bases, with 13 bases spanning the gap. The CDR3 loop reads CASSFGQGRYNEQFF. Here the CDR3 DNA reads TGTGCCAGCAGCTTTGGGCAAGGACGGTACAATGAGCAGTTCTTC. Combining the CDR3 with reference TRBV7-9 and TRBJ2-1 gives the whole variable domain DTGVSQNPRHKITKRGQNVTFRCDPISEHNRLYWYRQTLGQGPEFLTYFQNEAQLEKSRLLSDRFSAERPKGSFSTLEIQRTEQGDSAMYLCASSFGQGRYNEQFFGPGTRLTVL.

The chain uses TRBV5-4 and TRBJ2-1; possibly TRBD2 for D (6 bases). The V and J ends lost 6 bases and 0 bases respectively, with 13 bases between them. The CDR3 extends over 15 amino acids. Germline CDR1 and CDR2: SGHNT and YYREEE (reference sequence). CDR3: CASTVVGGSYNEQFF. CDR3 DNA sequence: TGTGCCAGCACCGTGGTGGGGGGCTCCTACAATGAGCAGTTCTTC.

This chain's CDR3 is CASSRTGTNEKLFF. CDR3 DNA sequence: TGTGCCAGCAGCCGGACAGGAACTAATGAAAAACTGTTTTTT. The rearrangement uses TRBV7-2 and TRBJ1-4; 7 bases match TRBD1. V dropped 5 bases and J dropped 1; count of bases not matched to a gene: 1. This CDR3 contains 14 residues. CDR1 and CDR2 from the germline V gene are SGHTA and FQGNSA.

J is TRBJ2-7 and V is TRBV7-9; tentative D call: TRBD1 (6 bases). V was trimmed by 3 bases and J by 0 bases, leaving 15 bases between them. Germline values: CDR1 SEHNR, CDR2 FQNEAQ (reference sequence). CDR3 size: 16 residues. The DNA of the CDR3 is TGTGCCAGCAGCTTGACACTTGGGACAAGCTCCTACGAGCAGTACTTC. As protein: CASSLTLGTSSYEQYF.

CDR3 in amino acids: CASSALHDRVSGYTF. CDR3 coding DNA: TGTGCCAGTAGTGCCCTCCATGACAGGGTCTCTGGCTACACCTTC. The chain joins TRBV19 to TRBJ1-2; 7 bases fit TRBD1. The CDR3 loop spans 15 amino acids. With 5 bases clipped from V and 7 bases from J, the junction kept 13 bases outside the gene matches. Germline V gives CDR1 LNHDA, CDR2 SQIVND (reference sequence). Filled out from reference TRBV19 and TRBJ1-2, the complete variable domain reads DGGITQSPKYLFRKEGQNVTLSCEQNLNHDAMYWYRQDPGQGLRLIYYSQIVNDFQKGDIAEGYSVSREKKESFPLTVTSAQKNPTAFYLCASSALHDRVSGYTFGSGTRLTVV.

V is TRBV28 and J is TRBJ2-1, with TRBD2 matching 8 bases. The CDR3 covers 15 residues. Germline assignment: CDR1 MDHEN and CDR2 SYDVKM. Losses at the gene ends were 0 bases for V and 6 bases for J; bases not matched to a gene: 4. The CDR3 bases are TGTGCCAGCAGTTTATGGGGCGGGGGGACCAATGAGCAGTTCTTC. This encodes CASSLWGGGTNEQFF. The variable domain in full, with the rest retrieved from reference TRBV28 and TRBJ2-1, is DVKVTQSSRYLVKRTGEKVFLECVQDMDHENMFWYRQDPGLGLRLIYFSYDVKMKEKGDIPEGYSVSREKKERFSLILESASTNQTSMYLCASSLWGGGTNEQFFGPGTRLTVL.